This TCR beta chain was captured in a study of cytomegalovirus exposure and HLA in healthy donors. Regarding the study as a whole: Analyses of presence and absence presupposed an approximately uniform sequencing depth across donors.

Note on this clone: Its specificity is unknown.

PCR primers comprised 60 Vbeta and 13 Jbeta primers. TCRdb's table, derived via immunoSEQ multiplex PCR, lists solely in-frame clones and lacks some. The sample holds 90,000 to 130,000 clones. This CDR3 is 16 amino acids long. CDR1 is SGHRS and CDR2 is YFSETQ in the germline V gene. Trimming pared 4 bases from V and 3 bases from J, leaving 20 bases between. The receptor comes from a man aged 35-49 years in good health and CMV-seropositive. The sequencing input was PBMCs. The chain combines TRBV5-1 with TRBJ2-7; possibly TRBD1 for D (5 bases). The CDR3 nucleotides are TGCGCCAGCAGCCCAGGGTCGGTGGATTATTACTACGAGCAGTACTTC. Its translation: CASSPGSVDYYYEQYF.